The present entry profiles one TCR beta chain with its context. TCRdb keeps only in-frame clones here, not all; method: immunoSEQ multiplex PCR. The profile shows 250,000 to 350,000 clones, about 86% of them singletons. Seattle patients were enrolled during active infection and followed longitudinally. These data belong to a study of blood T cell repertoires in COVID-19. The CDR3 sequence is 16 residues long. The junction had 9 bases not matched to a gene; V was cut back by 8 bases and J by 0 bases. CDR1 is GTSNPN and CDR2 is SVGIG in the germline V gene (reference sequence). The source material was peripheral blood. The chain has TRBV30 and TRBJ1-6; 8 bases agree with TRBD1. This receptor was obtained from a person in their 70s with COVID-19, enrolled during active disease. CDR3 region: CARRTGRSSYNSPLHF. In DNA form, the CDR3 reads TGTGCCCGAAGGACAGGGAGAAGCTCCTATAATTCACCCCTCCACTTT.